Presented here are 9 T cell receptor beta chains from one specimen sequenced in a study of low-dose radiotherapy and immunotherapy resistance in tumors. Documented time point: before trial treatment. cDNA synthesis used a TRAV/TRBV-specific primer set for both chains. The authors amplified TCRs for approximately 18 PCR cycles with a constant-region primer and a V-primer adapter. TCRdb used MiXCR to reprocess the reads, holding one entry per CDR3 protein. The sample comprises around 65,000 distinct CDR3 sequences, approximately 25% of which are singletons, and 6.6% rests with the top ten. This specimen was PBMCs, taken before treatment. The receptor source for this set is a male donor with rectosigmoid adenocarcinoma.

This clonotype was recorded many times. The chain couples TRBV6-5 to TRBJ2-7; 8 nucleotides agree with TRBD2. V shed 6 bases, J shed 2 bases, and the junction held 12 bases outside the gene matches. The CDR3 runs to 16 residues. Germline lookup yields CDR1 MNHEY and CDR2 SVGAGI. The CDR3 DNA follows: TGTGCCAGCAGGACTTTCGGGGGGGGCAAAGCCTACGAGCAGTACTTC. Its translation is CASRTFGGGKAYEQYF.

This chain joins TRBV5-6 and TRBJ2-7; possibly TRBD1 or TRBD2 for D (6 bases each). CDR1 is SGHDT, CDR2 YYEEEE, per germline. The V end lost 4 bases, the J end lost 0 bases, and 11 bases lay between the germline ends. The CDR3 loop spans 14 amino acids. The CDR3 DNA reads TGTGCCAGCAGCGGGGGGCAGTACTCCTACGAGCAGTACTTC. It is translated as CASSGGQYSYEQYF.

With respect to this clonotype: A far larger clone differs by one base, so this is likely a read error. V is TRBV12-3 or TRBV12-4 and J is TRBJ2-5; 7 nucleotides agree with TRBD1. CDR3 length equals 15 residues. V lost 5 bases and J lost 11; bases outside the gene matches: 17. CDR3 sequence reads: CASSARQGRPDEQYF. CDR3 nucleotides: TGTGCCAGCAGTGCACGACAGGGCCGGCCGGATGAGCAGTACTTC.

The rearrangement links TRBV25-1 to TRBJ2-1; the D gene is possibly TRBD2 (5 bases). V lost 6 bases and J 7 bases, leaving 19 bases between the germline ends. The CDR3 length is 15 residues. Germline V gives CDR1 MGHDK, CDR2 SYGVNS. The CDR3 loop reads CASSRTREIQNEQFF. CDR3 coding DNA: TGTGCCAGCAGCCGAACTAGAGAAATACAGAATGAGCAGTTCTTC. Supplemented by reference TRBV25-1 and TRBJ2-1, the full variable domain reads EADIYQTPRYLVIGTGKKITLECSQTMGHDKMYWYQQDPGMELHLIHYSYGVNSTEKGDLSSESTVSRIRTEHFPLTLESARPSHTSQYLCASSRTREIQNEQFFGPGTRLTVL.

CDR3 region: CASFDGPGNTIYF. The CDR3 DNA follows: TGTGCCAGCTTTGATGGACCTGGAAACACCATATATTTT. The gene calls are TRBV12-3 or TRBV12-4 and TRBJ1-3, with D unresolved. The CDR3 runs to 13 residues. The ends were cut back, 8 bases at V and 2 bases at J, with 10 bases in the middle.

The chain couples TRBV27 to TRBJ1-2; TRBD1 agrees at 8 bases. This CDR3 comprises 15 residues. The germline gives CDR1 MNHEY, CDR2 SMNVEV (reference sequence). With V trimmed by 5 bases and J by 3 bases, 8 bases remained unmatched. The CDR3 nucleotides read TGTGCCAGCAGTACTACAGGGGGGGTAGACTATGGCTACACCTTC. This translates into CASSTTGGVDYGYTF.

In its sample, this clonotype was seen many times. The chain couples TRBV12-3 or TRBV12-4 to TRBJ2-7; 7 positions match TRBD1. The CDR3 runs 14 residues. Unmatched junction bases numbered 5, after V lost 3 bases and J lost 3 bases. CDR3 residues: CASSFGQGVYEQYF. The CDR3 DNA follows: TGTGCCAGCAGTTTTGGCCAGGGGGTCTACGAGCAGTACTTC.

This clonotype was counted ten times or more. The rearrangement joins TRBV5-4 to TRBJ2-7, with 9 bases lining up with TRBD1. The CDR3 is made up of 14 amino acids. In germline, CDR1 is SGHNT, CDR2 YYREEE (reference sequence). After removal of 5 bases from V and 3 bases from J, the junction contained 6 bases not matched to a gene. The CDR3 here is CASRAGQGVYEQYF. CDR3 nucleotides: TGTGCCAGCAGGGCGGGACAGGGTGTCTACGAGCAGTACTTC.

This clonotype was recorded at least ten times. CDR3 amino acids: CASSFKGEKLFF. CDR3 sequence (DNA): TGTGCCAGCAGCTTTAAGGGTGAAAAACTGTTTTTT. The chain carries TRBV11-2 and TRBJ1-4; D not resolved. Between the trimmed V and J ends, which lost 3 bases and 7 bases, there was a span of 6 bases. CDR3 size: 12 residues. Germline V lookup: CDR1 SGHAT, CDR2 FQNNGV.